The sequence of this TCR beta chain was determined in a study of regulatory T cells in long-lasting Graves disease. Time point given: newly diagnosed GD, antithyroid drugs for less than 3 months. RNA isolated from PBMCs was used to make the TCR library. This clonotype was counted ten times or more. Its cognate antigen is unknown. This CDR3 region has 12 residues. The V gene lost 11 bases and the J gene lost 2 bases, with 10 bases spanning the gap. Germline lookup yields CDR1 SEHNR and CDR2 FQNEAQ (reference sequence). General study points: Gene preferences differed: TRBV28, TRBJ1-2, TRBJ2-5 in persistent cases.

With iRepertoire HTBI primers and Arm-PCR of CDR3 regions, TCR beta libraries were built. TCRdb used MiXCR to reprocess the multiplex PCR reads, holding one entry per CDR3 protein. The sample holds roughly 510,000 distinct CDR3 sequences; more than 15% are singletons and the top ten take around 11%. These records were also assigned to another study, of T cells in Graves' hyperthyroidism and ophthalmopathy. That paper notes: Any patient presenting with uncontrolled infection, other autoimmune disease, pregnancy or lactation was left out.

Sequences were derived from peripheral blood mononuclear cells (PBMCs), sampled at new diagnosis, from a patient treated with antithyroid drugs. The V call is TRBV7-9, the J call TRBJ2-4, with TRBD2 as a possible D gene (6 bases). This sequence originates from a man younger than 30 with Graves disease. The CDR3: CASEGSKNIQYF. CDR3 DNA: TGTGCCTCGGAGGGCTCCAAAAACATTCAGTACTTC. The whole variable domain, filled in from reference TRBV7-9 and TRBJ2-4, reads DTGVSQNPRHKITKRGQNVTFRCDPISEHNRLYWYRQTLGQGPEFLTYFQNEAQLEKSRLLSDRFSAERPKGSFSTLEIQRTEQGDSAMYLCASEGSKNIQYFGAGTRLSVL.